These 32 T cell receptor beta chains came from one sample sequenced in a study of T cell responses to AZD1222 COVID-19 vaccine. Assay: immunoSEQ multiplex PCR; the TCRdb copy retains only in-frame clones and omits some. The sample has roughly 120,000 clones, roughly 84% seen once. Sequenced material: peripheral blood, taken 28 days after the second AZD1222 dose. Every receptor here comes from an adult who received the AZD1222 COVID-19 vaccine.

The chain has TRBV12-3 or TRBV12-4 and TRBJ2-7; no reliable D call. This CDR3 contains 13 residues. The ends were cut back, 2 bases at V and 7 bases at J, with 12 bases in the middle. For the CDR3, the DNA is TGTGCCAGCAGTTTAACGCGCCGGTGGGAGCAGTACTTC. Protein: CASSLTRRWEQYF.

The CDR3 sequence: CASSRGGNQPQHF. Here the CDR3 DNA reads TGTGCCAGCAGCCGAGGCGGAAATCAGCCCCAGCATTTT. The chain combines TRBV7-3 with TRBJ1-5; no definite D call. The V end was cut by 5 bases, the J end by 4 bases, with 9 bases between. CDR3 length equals 13 residues. Germline V lookup: CDR1 SGHTA, CDR2 FQGTGA.

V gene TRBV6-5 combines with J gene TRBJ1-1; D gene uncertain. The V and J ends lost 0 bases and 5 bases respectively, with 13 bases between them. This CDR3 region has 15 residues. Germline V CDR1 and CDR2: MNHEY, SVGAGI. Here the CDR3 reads CASSYSAKGSTEAFF. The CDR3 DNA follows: TGTGCCAGCAGTTACTCGGCCAAGGGATCTACTGAAGCTTTCTTT.

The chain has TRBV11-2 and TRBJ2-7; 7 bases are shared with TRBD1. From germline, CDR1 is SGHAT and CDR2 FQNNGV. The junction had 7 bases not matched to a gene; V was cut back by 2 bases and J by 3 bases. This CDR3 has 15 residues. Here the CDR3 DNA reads TGTGCCAGCAGCTTAAAGACAGGGCCCGGCTACGAGCAGTACTTC. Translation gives CASSLKTGPGYEQYF.

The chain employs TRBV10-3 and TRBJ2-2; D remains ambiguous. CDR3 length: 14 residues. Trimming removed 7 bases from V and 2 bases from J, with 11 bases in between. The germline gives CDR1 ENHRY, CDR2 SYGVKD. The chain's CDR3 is CAIMLSPNTGELFF. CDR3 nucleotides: TGTGCCATCATGCTTTCTCCAAACACCGGGGAGCTGTTTTTT.

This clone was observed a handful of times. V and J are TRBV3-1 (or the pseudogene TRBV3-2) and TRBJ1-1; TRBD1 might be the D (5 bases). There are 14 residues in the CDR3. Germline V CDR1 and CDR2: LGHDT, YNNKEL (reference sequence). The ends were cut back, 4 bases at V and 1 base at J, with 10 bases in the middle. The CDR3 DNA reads TGTGCCAGCAGCCTGACGGGGGGGAACACTGAAGCTTTCTTT. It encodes CASSLTGGNTEAFF.

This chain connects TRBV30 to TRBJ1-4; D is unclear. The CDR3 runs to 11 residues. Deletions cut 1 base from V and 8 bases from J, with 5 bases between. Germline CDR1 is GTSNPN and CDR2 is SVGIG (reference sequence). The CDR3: CAWSGYEKLFF. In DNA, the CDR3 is TGTGCCTGGAGTGGGTACGAAAAACTGTTTTTT. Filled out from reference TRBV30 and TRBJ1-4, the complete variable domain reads SQTIHQWPATLVQPVGSPLSLECTVEGTSNPNLYWYRQAAGRGLQLLFYSVGIGQISSEVPQNLSASRPQDRQFILSSKKLLLSDSGFYLCAWSGYEKLFFGSGTQLSVL.

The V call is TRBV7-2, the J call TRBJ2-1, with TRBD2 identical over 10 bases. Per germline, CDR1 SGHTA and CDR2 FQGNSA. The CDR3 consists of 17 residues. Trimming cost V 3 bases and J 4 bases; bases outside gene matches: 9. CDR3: CASSLADVAGGYNEQFF. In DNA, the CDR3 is TGTGCCAGCAGCTTGGCAGACGTAGCGGGAGGATACAATGAGCAGTTCTTC.

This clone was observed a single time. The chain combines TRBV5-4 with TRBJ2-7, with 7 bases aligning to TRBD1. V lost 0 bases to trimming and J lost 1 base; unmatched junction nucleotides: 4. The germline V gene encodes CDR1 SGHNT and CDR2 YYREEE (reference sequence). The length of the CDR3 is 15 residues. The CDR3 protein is CASSLGQGESYEQYF. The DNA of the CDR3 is TGTGCCAGCAGCTTGGGACAGGGTGAGTCCTACGAGCAGTACTTC.

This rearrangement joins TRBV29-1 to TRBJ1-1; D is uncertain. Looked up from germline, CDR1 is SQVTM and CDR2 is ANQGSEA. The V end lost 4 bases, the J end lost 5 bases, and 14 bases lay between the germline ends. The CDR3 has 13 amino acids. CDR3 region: CSVGGTLGTEAFF. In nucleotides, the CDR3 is TGCAGCGTTGGAGGTACCCTAGGTACTGAAGCTTTCTTT.

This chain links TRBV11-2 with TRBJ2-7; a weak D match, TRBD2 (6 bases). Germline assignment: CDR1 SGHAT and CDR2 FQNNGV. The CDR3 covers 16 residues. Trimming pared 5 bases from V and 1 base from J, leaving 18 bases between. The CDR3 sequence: CASSRYRRGRSYEQYF. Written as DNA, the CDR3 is TGTGCCAGCAGCCGATACAGGAGAGGGAGGTCCTACGAGCAGTACTTC.

The CDR3 DNA follows: TGTGCCAGTAGTGGCAGCGACTCAAGGGAGCAGTACTTC. This gives the protein CASSGSDSREQYF. V and J are TRBV19 and TRBJ2-7; no reliable D call. The CDR3 runs to 13 residues. Germline CDR1 is LNHDA and CDR2 is SQIVND (reference sequence). Trimming removed 5 bases from V and 7 bases from J, with 15 bases in between.

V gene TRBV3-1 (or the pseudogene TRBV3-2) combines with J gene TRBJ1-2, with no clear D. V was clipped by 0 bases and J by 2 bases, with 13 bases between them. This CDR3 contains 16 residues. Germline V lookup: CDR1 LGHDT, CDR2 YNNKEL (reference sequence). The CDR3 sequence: CASSQEGRPLNYGYTF. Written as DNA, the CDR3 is TGTGCCAGCAGCCAAGAGGGGAGGCCGTTAAACTATGGCTACACCTTC.

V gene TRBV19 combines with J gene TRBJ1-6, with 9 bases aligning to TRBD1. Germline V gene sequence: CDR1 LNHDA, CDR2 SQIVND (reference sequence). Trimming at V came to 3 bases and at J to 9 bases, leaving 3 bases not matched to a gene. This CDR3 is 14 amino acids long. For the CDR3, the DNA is TGTGCCAGTAGTATGGGACAGGGTAGTTCACCCCTCCACTTT. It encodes CASSMGQGSSPLHF. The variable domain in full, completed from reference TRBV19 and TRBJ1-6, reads DGGITQSPKYLFRKEGQNVTLSCEQNLNHDAMYWYRQDPGQGLRLIYYSQIVNDFQKGDIAEGYSVSREKKESFPLTVTSAQKNPTAFYLCASSMGQGSSPLHFGNGTRLTVT.

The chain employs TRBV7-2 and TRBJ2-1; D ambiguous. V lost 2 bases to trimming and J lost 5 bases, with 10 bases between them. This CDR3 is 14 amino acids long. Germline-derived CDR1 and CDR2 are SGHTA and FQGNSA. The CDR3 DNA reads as TGTGCCAGCAGCTTATTGTATAGCAACAATGAGCAGTTCTTC. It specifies CASSLLYSNNEQFF.

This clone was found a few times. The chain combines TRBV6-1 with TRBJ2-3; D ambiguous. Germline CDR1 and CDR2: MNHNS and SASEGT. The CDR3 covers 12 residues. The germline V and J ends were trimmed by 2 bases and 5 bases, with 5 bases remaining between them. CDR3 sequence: CASSEYQDTQYF. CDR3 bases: TGTGCCAGCAGTGAATATCAAGATACGCAGTATTTT.

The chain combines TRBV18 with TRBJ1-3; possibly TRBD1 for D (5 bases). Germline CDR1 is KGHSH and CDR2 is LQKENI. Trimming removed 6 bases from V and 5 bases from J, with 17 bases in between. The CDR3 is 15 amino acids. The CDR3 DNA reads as TGTGCCAGCTCCCCCGGGGCCACAACTAGAAACACCATATATTTT. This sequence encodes CASSPGATTRNTIYF.

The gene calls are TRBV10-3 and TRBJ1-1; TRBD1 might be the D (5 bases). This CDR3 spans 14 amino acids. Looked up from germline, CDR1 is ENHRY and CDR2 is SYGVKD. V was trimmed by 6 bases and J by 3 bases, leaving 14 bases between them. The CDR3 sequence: CAIRPETAYTEAFF. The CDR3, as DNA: TGTGCCATCAGACCCGAGACAGCTTACACTGAAGCTTTCTTT.

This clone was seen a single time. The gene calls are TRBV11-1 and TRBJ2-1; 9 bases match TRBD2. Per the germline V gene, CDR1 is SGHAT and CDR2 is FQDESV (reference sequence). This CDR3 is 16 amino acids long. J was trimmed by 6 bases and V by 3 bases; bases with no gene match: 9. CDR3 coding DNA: TGTGCCAGCAGCTTGGGAGGGACTAGCCCTCTCAATGAGCAGTTCTTC. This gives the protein CASSLGGTSPLNEQFF.

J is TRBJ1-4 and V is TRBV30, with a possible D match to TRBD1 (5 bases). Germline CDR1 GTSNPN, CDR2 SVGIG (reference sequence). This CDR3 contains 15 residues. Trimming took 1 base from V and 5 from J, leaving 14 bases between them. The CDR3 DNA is TGTGCCTGGAGTGGGGTGGGACGGAAGAATGAAAAACTGTTTTTT. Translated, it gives CAWSGVGRKNEKLFF.

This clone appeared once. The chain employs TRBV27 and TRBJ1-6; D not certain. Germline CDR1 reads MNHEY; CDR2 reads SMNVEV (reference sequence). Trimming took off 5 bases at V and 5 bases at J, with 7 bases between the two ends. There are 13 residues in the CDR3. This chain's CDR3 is CASSPLNNSPLHF. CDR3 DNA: TGTGCCAGCAGTCCCCTCAATAATTCACCCCTCCACTTT.

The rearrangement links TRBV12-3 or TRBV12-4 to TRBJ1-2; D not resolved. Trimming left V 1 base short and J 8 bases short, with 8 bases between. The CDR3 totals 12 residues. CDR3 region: CASSLDRGGYTF. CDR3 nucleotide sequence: TGTGCCAGCAGTTTAGACAGAGGGGGCTACACCTTC.

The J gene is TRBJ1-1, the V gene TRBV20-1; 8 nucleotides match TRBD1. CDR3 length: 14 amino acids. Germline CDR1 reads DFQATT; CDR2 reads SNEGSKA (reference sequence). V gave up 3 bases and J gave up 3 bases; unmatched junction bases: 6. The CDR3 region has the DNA TGCAGTGCTAGTAGGGTGACAGGGGACACTGAAGCTTTCTTT. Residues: CSASRVTGDTEAFF.

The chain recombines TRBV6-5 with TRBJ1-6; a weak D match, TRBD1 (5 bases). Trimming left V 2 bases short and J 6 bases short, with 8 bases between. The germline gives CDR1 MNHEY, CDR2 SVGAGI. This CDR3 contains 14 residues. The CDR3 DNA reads TGTGCCAGCAGTTACAGGGGAAGTAATTCACCCCTCCACTTT. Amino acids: CASSYRGSNSPLHF.

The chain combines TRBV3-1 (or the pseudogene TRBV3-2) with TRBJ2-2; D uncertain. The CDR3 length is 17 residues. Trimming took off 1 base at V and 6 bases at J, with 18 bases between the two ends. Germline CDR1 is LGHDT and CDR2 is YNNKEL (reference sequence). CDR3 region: CASSQGFSGSLAGELFF. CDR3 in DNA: TGTGCCAGCAGCCAAGGCTTCTCGGGTAGCCTAGCCGGGGAGCTGTTTTTT.

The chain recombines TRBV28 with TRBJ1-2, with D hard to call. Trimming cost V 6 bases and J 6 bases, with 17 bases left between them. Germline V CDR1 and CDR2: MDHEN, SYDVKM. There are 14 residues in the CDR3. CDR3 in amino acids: CASRSSRVGDGYTF. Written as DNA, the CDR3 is TGTGCCAGCAGATCCTCGCGGGTAGGCGATGGCTACACCTTC.

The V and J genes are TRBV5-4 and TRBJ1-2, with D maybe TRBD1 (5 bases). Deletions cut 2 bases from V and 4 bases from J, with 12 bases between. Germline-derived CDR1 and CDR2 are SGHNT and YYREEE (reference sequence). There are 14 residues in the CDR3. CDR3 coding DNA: TGTGCCAGCAGCTTAGCGGGGCCCGGCTATGGCTACACCTTC. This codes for CASSLAGPGYGYTF.

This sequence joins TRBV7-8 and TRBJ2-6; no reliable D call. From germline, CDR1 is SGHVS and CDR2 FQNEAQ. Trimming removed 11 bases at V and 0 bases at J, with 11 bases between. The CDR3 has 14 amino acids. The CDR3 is CASSFLSGANVLTF. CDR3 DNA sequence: TGTGCCTCTAGTTTTCTCTCTGGGGCCAACGTCCTGACTTTC.

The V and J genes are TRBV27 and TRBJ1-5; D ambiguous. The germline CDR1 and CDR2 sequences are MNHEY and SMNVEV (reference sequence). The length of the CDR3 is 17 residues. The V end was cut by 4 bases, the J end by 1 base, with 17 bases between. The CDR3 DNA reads TGTGCCAGCAGTTCGGGAGTGGTCGGACTGAGCAATCAGCCCCAGCATTTT. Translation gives CASSSGVVGLSNQPQHF.

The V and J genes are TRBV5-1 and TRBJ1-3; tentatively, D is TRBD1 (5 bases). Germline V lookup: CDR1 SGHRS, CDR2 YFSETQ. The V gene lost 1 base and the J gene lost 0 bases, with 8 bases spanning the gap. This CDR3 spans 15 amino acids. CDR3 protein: CASSLSRASGNTIYF. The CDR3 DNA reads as TGCGCCAGCAGCTTGTCCAGGGCCTCTGGAAACACCATATATTTT. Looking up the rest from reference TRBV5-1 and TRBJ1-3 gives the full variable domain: KAGVTQTPRYLIKTRGQQVTLSCSPISGHRSVSWYQQTPGQGLQFLFEYFSETQRNKGNFPGRFSGRQFSNSRSEMNVSTLELGDSALYLCASSLSRASGNTIYFGEGSWLTVV.

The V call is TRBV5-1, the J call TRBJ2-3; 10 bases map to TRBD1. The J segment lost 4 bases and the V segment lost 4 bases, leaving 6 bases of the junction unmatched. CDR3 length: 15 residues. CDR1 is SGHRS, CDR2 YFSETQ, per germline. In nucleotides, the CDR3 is TGCGCCAGCAGCCCAGGACAGGGGGTGGCAGATACGCAGTATTTT. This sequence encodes CASSPGQGVADTQYF.

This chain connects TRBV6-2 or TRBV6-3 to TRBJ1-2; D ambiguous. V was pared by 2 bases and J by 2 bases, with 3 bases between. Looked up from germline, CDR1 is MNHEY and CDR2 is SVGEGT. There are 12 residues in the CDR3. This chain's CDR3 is CASSYGNYGYTF. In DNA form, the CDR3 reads TGTGCCAGCAGTTACGGGAACTATGGCTACACCTTC.